The source of this T cell receptor (beta chain) is a study of blood T cell repertoires in COVID-19. Germline loops: CDR1 SEHNR, CDR2 FQNEAQ (reference sequence). The V end lost 3 bases, the J end lost 1 base, and 4 bases lay between the germline ends. The CDR3 extends over 14 amino acids. TCRdb's table, derived via immunoSEQ multiplex PCR, lists solely in-frame clones and lacks some. The table shows fewer than 450,000 clones, with around 88% occurring only once. This clone was seen more than once but under ten times. This sequence originates from a woman between 50 and 59 years old with COVID-19, enrolled during active disease. The sequencing input was peripheral blood. This chain links TRBV7-9 with TRBJ2-6; D is unresolved. The CDR3 nucleotides are TGTGCCAGCAGCTTCTTTTCTGGGGCCAACGTCCTGACTTTC. Its translation: CASSFFSGANVLTF.